Listed here is a single T cell receptor (beta chain). One end of the junction is discordant with germline, which a read error may explain. These data come from a study of blood T cells in healthy people across ages. This CDR3 region has 12 residues. CDR1 SQVTM and CDR2 ANQGSEA come from the germline V gene. Primers used in a second PCR of about 6 to 11 cycles were a sample-barcoded 5' primer and a J-beta primer mix. One entry per CDR3 protein, called by TCRdb with MiXCR from the 5' RACE reads. Of roughly 1,800,000 distinct CDR3 sequences listed, about 49% were seen once; the top ten hold 2% to 2.5%. This clonotype was obtained from a woman aged 40 to 50 in good health. The J gene is TRBJ1-2, the V gene TRBV29-1; no definite D call. The sequencing input was blood. This CDR3 reads CSVEDPLGGYTF. The CDR3, as DNA: TGCAGCGTGGAAGACCCCTTAGGAGGCTACACCTTC.